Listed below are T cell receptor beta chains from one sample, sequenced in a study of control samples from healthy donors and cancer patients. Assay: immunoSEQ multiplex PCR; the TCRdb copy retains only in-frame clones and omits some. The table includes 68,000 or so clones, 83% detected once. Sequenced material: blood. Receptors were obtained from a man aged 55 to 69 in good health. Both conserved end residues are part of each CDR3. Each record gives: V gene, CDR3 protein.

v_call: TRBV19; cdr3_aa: CASSGLAGDRSYEQYF
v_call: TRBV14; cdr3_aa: CASSQYGGSGNTIYF
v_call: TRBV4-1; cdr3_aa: CASSRTSEYEQYF
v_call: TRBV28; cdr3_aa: CASFGQVNQPQHF
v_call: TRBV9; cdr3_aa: CASSVVGSGSGTDTQYF
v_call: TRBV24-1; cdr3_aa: CATSDGQGVVEKLFF
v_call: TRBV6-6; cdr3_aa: CASSWTGGSDEQFF
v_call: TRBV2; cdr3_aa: CARISRGHGYTF
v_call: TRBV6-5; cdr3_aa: CASSYSHPRRDTQYF
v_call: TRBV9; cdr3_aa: CASSVAGHGTDTQYF
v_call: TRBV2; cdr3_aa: CASSDSATQYF
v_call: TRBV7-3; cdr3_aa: CASSPTPDTQYF
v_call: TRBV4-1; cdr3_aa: CASSQENFGTQPQHF
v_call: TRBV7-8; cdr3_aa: CASSTDRDPLEAFF
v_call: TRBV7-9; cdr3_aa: CASSLVSPGGYTF
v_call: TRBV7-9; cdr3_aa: CASSLETQYF
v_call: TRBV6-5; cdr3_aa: CASKGTGPTYEQYF
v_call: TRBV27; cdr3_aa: CASSLLPPVGLAQPYEQYF
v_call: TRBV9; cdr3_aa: CASSISGSHNEQFF
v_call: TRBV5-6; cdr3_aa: CASSGTGFGNEQFF
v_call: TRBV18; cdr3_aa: CASSPRGTSWNEQFF
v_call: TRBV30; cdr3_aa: CAWSPGSGYTF
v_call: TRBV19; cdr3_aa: CASSIGTVSGEKLFF
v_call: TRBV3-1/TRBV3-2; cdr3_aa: CASSPPGQGNTEAFF
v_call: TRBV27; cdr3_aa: CASSRNFRDVVNKAKNIQYF
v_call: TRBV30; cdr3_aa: CAWSVLSRQLREKLFF
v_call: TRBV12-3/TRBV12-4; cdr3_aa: CASSLRNTIYF
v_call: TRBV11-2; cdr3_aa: CASSTGHRGTNEKLFF
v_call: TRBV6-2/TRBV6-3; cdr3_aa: CASSFRPSTQHF
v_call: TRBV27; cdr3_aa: CASRLGLAGYGNEQFF
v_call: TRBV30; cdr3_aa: CAWSVGQGNQPQHF
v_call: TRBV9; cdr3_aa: CASSSGDNTQYF
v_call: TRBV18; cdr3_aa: CASSSRVTTRTTNEKLFF
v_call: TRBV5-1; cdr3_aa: CASSPDGLGSGNTIYF
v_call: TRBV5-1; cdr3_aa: CASKFGRQVSEQYF
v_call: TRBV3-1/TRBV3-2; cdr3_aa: CASSHAGGGELFF
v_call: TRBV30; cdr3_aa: CAWSVVEKLFF
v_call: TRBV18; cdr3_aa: CASSPNLSGEKLFF
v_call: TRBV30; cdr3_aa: CAYVRGTGDNYGYTF
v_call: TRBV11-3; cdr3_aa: CASSSTGGVGFNNEQFF
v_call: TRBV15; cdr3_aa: CATSSEGRAGTINYEQYF
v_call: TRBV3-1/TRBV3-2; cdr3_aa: CASSRAGTGVYEQYF
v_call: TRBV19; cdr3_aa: CASTEQGLDYGYTF
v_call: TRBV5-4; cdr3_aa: CASSHQGRASGTQYF
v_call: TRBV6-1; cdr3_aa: CASSERWQAYEQYF
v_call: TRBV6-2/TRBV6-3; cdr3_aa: CASSYSGLAGVYF
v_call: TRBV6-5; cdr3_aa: CASGVGGAGYEQYF
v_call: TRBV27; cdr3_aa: CASSLRPRGTEAFF
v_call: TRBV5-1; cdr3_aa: CASSLERRSGGTDTQYF
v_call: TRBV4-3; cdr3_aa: CASSQDNAGKETQYF
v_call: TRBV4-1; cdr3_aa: CASSSNTGELFF
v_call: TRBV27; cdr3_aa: CASSLSRGRGNTIYF
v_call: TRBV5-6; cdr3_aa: CASSTYLAGSEQYF
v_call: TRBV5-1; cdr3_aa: CASSKTSGSFDEQFF
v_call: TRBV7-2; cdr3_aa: CASSLALSRGETQYF
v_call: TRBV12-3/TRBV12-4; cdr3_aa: CASSFDMQETQYF
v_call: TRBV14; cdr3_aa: CASSQVGGSKNEQFF
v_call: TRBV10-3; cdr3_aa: CAISESTGSYEQYF
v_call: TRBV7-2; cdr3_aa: CASSSAFGELFF
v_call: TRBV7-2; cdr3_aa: CASSLSEGTNEKLFF